This record looks at one T cell receptor beta chain sequence and its context. Its antigen remains unidentified. This sample was taken from a study of cytomegalovirus exposure and HLA in healthy donors. Looking at the study overall: Across 300 to 400 genotyped donors, about 86% landed in the Caucasian-associated ancestry cluster. Study conclusions and caveats: In a later analysis, at a false discovery rate of 0.05, some 17,000 TCR beta sequences were associated with HLA alleles. Analyzed later, association rates of TCRs varied across HLA loci, with DRB1 most and HLA-C fewest.

The study ran its PCR with 60 Vbeta and 13 Jbeta primers. The protocol was immunoSEQ multiplex PCR, while the TCRdb copy is restricted to in-frame clones and leaves out a portion. The sample records roughly 89,000 clones, roughly four fifths being singletons. The TCR originated in a woman younger than 45 in good health and CMV-seronegative. Sequencing was carried out using PBMCs.

This CDR3 is CATSRELGGSDNEQFF. In nucleotides, the CDR3 is TGTGCCACCAGCAGAGAGTTGGGCGGGAGTGACAATGAGCAGTTCTTC. This sequence joins TRBV15 and TRBJ2-1, with TRBD2 identical over 7 bases. From germline, CDR1 is LNHNV and CDR2 YYDKDF (reference sequence). V shed 0 bases, J shed 5 bases, and the junction held 7 bases outside the gene matches. The CDR3 is made up of 16 amino acids. Drawing the rest from reference TRBV15 and TRBJ2-1, the complete variable domain is DAMVIQNPRYQVTQFGKPVTLSCSQTLNHNVMYWYQQKSSQAPKLLFHYYDKDFNNEADTPDNFQSRRPNTSFCFLDIRSPGLGDTAMYLCATSRELGGSDNEQFFGPGTRLTVL.